This record covers a single T cell receptor (beta chain). Antigen specificity is unknown. Only in-frame clones appear in the TCRdb table, and some are missing; sequencing was by immunoSEQ multiplex PCR. Of 150,000 to 200,000 clones listed, about 92% are singletons. This sample stems from a study of T cell responses to AZD1222 COVID-19 vaccine. Study results and limitations: A reported finding is that nearly half of spike-specific TCRs target unmutated variant regions.

J lost 4 bases, V lost 1 base, and 8 bases had no gene match. CDR1 SGHVS and CDR2 FQNEAQ come from the germline V gene. This CDR3 is built from 16 residues. The origin of this receptor is an adult in good health. Sequencing used peripheral blood, obtained on day 0 of MenACWY control vaccination. The chain couples TRBV7-8 to TRBJ2-7, with TRBD2 identical over 9 bases. The CDR3 protein is CASSLGPAGGGYEQYF. The CDR3, as DNA: TGTGCCAGCAGCTTAGGGCCAGCGGGAGGAGGATACGAGCAGTACTTC.